This TCR beta chain emerged from a study of beta chain features in type 1 diabetes. Germline assignment: CDR1 SEHNR and CDR2 FQNEAQ (reference sequence). The CDR3 consists of 15 residues. The ends were cut back, 5 bases at V and 8 bases at J, with 21 bases in the middle. Expressed TCRB transcripts were sequenced, since all the RNA that had been isolated was reverse transcribed. The protocol was immunoSEQ multiplex PCR, while the TCRdb copy is restricted to in-frame clones and leaves out a portion. The sample gives 250,000 to 350,000 clones, around 15% of which show up once; roughly 6.7% is in the top ten. The collection from each donor was one heparinised blood draw averaging around 100 mL. Using CD45RO/CCR7/CD25/CD127/CD95/CD27, CD4+ naive, central memory, regulatory and stem cell-like memory cells were sorted. Study-level points and caveats: Shortening that was moderate but significant affected the TCRB CDR3s of Type 1 diabetes patients in all four CD4+ subsets. Diminished insertions and augmented deletions at VDJ junctions characterized type 1 diabetes patients.

As to this clone: What it binds is not known.

This sequence joins TRBV7-9 and TRBJ1-2, with a weak D call TRBD1 (6 bases). Sequencing was done on a sample of central memory CD4+ T cells from blood. This clonotype was obtained from a man aged 25-45 years in good health. DNA for the CDR3: TGTGCCAGCAGCCCCCAAGGGAACAGGGTGAGCGGCTACACCTTC. Residues: CASSPQGNRVSGYTF.